This T cell receptor beta chain is from a study of CD8 T cells in ankylosing spondylitis. Study conclusions and caveats: A TCR beta motif made of fewer than ten highly homologous variants seemed typical of ankylosing spondylitis blood.

This clonotype was seen more than once but under ten times. The antigen is unknown. The TCR beta libraries were generated through quantitative 5'-RACE incorporating molecular barcodes. TCRdb itself ran the 5' RACE reads through MiXCR, one entry per CDR3 protein. In the table there are approximately 300,000 distinct CDR3 sequences, 8% of which are singletons. V dropped 1 base and J dropped 3 bases, with 6 bases sitting between them. The CDR3 extends over 13 amino acids. This clonotype was sampled from a male donor with ankylosing spondylitis. The sample comprised blood, either unsorted or a sorted T cell fraction (not recorded which). The chain couples TRBV12-3 or TRBV12-4 to TRBJ1-2; D is unresolved. The CDR3 here is CASSLVGDYGYTF. The CDR3 nucleotides read TGTGCCAGCAGTTTAGTTGGTGACTATGGCTACACCTTC.